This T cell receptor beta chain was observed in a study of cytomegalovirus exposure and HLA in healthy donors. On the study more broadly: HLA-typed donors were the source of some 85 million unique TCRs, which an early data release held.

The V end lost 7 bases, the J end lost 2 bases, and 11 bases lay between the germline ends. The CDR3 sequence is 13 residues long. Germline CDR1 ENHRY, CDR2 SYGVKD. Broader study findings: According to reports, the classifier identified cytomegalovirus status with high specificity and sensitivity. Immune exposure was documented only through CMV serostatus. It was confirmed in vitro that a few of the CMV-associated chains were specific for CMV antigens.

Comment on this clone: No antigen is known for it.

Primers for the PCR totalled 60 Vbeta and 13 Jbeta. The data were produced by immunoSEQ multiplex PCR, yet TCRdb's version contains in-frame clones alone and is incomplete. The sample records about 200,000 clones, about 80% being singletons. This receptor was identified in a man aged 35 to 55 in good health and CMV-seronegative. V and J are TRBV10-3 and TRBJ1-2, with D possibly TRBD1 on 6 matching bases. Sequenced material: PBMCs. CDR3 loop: CAIIGGSNYGYTF. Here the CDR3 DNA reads TGTGCCATCATTGGGGGCTCGAACTATGGCTACACCTTC.